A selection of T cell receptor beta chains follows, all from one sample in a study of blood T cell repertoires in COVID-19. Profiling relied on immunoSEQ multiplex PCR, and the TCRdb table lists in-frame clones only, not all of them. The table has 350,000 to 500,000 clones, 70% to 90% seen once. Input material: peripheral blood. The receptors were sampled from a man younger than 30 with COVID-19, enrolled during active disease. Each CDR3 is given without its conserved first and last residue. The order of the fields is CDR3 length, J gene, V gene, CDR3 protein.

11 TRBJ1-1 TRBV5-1 ASSHTGYTEAF
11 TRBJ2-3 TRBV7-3 ASSRTSGSSQY
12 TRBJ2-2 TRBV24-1 ATSDPTGTGELF
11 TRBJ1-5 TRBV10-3 AIIPRGHQPQH
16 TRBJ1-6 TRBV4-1 ASSQDWGQGRYNSPLH
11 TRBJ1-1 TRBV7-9 ASSSPGNTEAF
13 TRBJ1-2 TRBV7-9 ASSLVGRGDYGYT
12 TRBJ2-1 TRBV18 ASSPQTGDNEQF
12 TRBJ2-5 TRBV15 ATSRDDRQETQY
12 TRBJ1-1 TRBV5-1 ASSPGQGGTEAF
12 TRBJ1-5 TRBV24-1 ATSDSAGGEAQH
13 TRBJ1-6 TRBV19 ASSQGAGPNSPLH
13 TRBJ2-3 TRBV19 ASSTEGLMTDTQY
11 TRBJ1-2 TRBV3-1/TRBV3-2 ASSQDYRGGYT
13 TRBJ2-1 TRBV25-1 ASSAVQGDWNEQF